The T cell receptor beta chain described here comes from a study of cytotoxic CD8 clonotypes in ibrutinib-treated CLL. Study details: The patient breakdown showed ten to eleven relapsed/refractory and approximately 15 treatment-naive cases, with some 17 IGHV unmutated. Among the samples, the mean was approximately 250,000 productive templates and over 90,000 productive rearrangements.

Overall study results and limits: Baseline levels of clonality went above those of age-matched healthy donors and moved with circulating CD8+ T-cell counts. Clonality went up at the time of ibrutinib response, stayed stable in sustained remission, and later dropped back toward its baseline level at progression.

Concerning this clone: Its cognate antigen is unknown.

TCRdb's copy holds only in-frame clones and misses some; the assay was immunoSEQ multiplex PCR. The data hold some 43,000 clones, with 55% to 80% observed a single time. The CDR3 covers 14 residues. The V end was cut by 2 bases, the J end by 5 bases, with 11 bases between. Germline loops: CDR1 SGDLS, CDR2 YYNGEE. The sample consisted of PBMCs, taken after 12 months of ibrutinib treatment. The TCR was taken from a human donor with chronic lymphocytic leukemia. The chain recombines TRBV9 with TRBJ2-1; a weak D match, TRBD1 (6 bases). DNA of the CDR3: TGTGCCAGCAGCGTTCCAGGGGCCAACAATGAGCAGTTCTTC. Translation gives CASSVPGANNEQFF.